A single count supports the clone carrying this TCR beta chain. Its specificity is unknown. This entry is derived from a study of OX40 agonist ivuxolimab in advanced cancers. The study, taken as a whole, reports: Relative to CD4+, CD8+ T cells held more expanded clones on average.

Only in-frame clones appear in the TCRdb table, and some are missing; sequencing was by immunoSEQ multiplex PCR. The sample has about 72,000 clones; 75% to 90% are singletons. This CDR3 comprises 14 residues. Per the germline V gene, CDR1 is MNHNS and CDR2 is SASEGT. Trimming pared 1 base from V and 5 bases from J, leaving 12 bases between. Material: CD4+ or CD8+ T cells sorted from blood, obtained in a trial of the OX40 agonist ivuxolimab. The TCR was taken from an adult with an advanced solid tumor such as melanoma, head and neck, liver or kidney cancer. The chain employs TRBV6-1 and TRBJ2-7, with D tentatively TRBD2 (5 bases). The chain's CDR3 is CASSEGGSRDEQYF. In DNA form, the CDR3 reads TGTGCCAGCAGTGAAGGTGGGAGTAGGGACGAGCAGTACTTC.